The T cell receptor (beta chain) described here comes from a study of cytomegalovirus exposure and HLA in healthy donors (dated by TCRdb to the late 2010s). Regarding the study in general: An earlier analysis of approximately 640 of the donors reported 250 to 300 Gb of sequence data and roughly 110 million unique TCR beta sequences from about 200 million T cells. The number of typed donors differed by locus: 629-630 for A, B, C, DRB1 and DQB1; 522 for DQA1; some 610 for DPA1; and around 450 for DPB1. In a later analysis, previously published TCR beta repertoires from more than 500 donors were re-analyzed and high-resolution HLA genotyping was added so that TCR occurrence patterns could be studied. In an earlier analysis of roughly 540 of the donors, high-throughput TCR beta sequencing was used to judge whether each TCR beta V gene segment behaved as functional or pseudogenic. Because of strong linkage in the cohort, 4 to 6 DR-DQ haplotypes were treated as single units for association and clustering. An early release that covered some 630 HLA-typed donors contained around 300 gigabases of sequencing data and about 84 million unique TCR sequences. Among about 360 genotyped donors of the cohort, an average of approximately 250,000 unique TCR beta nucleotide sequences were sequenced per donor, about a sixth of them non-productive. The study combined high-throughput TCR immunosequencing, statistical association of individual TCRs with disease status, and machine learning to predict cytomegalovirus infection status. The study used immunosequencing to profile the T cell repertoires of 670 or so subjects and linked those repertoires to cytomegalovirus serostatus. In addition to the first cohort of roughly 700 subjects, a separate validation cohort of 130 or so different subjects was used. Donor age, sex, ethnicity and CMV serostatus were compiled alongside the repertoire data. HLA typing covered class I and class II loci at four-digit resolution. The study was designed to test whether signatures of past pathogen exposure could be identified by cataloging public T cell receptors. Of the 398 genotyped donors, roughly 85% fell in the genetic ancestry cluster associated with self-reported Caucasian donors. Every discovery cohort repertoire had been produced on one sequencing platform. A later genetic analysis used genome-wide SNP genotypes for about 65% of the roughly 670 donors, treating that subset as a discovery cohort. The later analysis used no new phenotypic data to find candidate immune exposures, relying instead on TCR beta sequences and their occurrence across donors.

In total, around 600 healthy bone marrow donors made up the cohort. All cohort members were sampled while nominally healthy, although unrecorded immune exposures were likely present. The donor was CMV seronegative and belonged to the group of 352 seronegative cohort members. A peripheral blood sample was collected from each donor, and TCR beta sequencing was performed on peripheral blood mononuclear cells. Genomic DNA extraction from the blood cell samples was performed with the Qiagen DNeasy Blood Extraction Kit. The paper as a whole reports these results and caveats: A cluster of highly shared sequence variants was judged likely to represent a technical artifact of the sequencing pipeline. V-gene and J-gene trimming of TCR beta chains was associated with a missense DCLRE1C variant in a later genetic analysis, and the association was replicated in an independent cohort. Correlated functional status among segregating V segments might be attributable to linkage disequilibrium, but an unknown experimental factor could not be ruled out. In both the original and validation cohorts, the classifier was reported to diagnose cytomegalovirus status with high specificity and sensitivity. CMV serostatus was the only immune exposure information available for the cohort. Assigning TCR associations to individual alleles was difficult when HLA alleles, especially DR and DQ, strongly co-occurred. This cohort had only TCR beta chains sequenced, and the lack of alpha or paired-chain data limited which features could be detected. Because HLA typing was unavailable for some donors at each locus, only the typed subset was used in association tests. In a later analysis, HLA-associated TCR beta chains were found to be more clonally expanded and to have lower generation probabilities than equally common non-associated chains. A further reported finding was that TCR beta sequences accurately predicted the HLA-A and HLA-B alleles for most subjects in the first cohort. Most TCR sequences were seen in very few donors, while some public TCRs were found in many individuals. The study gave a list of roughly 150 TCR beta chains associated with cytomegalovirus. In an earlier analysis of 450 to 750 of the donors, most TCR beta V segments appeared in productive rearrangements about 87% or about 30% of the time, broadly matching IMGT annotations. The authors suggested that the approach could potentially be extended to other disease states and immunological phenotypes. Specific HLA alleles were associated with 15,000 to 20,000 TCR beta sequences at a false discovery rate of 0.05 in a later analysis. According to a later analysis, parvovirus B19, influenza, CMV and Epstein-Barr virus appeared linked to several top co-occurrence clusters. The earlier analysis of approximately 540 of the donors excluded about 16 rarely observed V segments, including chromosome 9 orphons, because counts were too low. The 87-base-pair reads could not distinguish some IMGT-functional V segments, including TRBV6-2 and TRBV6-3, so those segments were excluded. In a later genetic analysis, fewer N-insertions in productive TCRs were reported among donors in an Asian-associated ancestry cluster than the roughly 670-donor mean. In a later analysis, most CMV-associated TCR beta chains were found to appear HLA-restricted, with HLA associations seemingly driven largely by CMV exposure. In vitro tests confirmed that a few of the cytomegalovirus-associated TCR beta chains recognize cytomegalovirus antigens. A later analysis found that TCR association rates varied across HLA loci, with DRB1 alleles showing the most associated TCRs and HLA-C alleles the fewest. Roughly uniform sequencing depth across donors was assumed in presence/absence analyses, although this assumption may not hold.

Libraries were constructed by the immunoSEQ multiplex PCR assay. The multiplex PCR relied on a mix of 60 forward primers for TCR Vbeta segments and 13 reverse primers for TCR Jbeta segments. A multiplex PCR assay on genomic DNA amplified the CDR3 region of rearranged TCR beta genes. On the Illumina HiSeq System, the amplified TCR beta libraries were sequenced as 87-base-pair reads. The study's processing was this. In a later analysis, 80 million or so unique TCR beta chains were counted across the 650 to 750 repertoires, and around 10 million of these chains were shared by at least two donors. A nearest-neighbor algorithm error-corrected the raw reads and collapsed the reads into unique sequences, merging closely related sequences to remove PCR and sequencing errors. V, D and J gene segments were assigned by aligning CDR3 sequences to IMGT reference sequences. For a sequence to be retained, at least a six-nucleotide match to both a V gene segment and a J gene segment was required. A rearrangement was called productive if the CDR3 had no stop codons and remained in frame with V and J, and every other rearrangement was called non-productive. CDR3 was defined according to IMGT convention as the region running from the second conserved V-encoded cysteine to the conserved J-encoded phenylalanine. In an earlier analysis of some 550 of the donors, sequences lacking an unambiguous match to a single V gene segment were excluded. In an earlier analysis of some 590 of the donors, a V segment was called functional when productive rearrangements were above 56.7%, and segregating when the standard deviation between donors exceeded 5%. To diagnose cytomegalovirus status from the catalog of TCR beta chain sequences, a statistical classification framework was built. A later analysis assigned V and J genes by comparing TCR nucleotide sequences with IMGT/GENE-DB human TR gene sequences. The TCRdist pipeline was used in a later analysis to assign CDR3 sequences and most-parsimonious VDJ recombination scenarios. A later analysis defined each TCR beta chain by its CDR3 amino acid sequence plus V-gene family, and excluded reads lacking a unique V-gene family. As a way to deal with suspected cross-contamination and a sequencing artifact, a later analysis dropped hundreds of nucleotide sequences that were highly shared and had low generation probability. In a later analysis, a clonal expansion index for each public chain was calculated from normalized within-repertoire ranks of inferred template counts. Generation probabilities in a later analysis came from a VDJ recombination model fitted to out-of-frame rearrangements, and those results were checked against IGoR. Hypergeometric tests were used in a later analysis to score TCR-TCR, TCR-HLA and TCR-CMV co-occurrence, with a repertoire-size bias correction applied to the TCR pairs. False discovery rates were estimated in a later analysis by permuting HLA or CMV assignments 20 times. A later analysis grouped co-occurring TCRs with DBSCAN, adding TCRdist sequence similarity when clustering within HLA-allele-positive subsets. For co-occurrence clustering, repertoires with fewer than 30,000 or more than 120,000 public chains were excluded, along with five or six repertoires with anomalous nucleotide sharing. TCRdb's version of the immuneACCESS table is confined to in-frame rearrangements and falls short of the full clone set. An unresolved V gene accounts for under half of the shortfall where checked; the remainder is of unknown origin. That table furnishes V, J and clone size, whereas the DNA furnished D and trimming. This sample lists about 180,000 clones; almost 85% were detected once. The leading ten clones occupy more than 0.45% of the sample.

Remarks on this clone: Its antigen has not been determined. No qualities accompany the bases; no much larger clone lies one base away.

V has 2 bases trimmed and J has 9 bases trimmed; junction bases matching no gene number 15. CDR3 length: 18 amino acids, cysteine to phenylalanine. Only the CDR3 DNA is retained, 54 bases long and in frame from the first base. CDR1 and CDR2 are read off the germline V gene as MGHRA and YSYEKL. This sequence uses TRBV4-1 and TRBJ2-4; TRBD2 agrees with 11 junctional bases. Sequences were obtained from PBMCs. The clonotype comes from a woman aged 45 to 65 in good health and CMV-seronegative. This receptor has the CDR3 CASSQPLAGASKKVIQYF. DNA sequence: TGCGCCAGCAGCCAACCACTAGCGGGGGCTTCGAAGAAGGTCATTCAGTACTTC.